The 12 T cell receptor beta chains in this list originate from one sample, sequenced in a study of tumor-infiltrating lymphocytes in localized non-small cell lung cancer. TCRdb's copy holds only in-frame clones and misses some; the assay was immunoSEQ multiplex PCR. The sample lists about 21,000 clones, approximately 80% seen once, with around 3.3% in the top ten. The sample taken for sequencing was lung tumor tissue. These receptors were obtained from a human donor with non-small cell lung cancer.

The rearrangement uses TRBV27 and TRBJ2-5; 8 nucleotides agree with TRBD1. Trimming at V came to 8 bases and at J to 0 bases, leaving 5 bases not matched to a gene. This CDR3 region has 14 residues. Germline V gene lookup returns CDR1 MNHEY and CDR2 SMNVEV (reference sequence). CDR3 in amino acids: CASGRTGYQETQYF. CDR3 nucleotides: TGTGCCAGCGGGAGGACAGGGTACCAAGAGACCCAGTACTTC.

This clone was recorded once. CDR3 nucleotide sequence: TGTGCCAGCAGCTTTAGCGGGATGGAGACCCAGTACTTC. As protein: CASSFSGMETQYF. This chain links TRBV7-6 with TRBJ2-5; TRBD2 matches 8 bases. Germline-derived CDR1 and CDR2 are SGHVS and FNYEAQ. J gave up 5 bases and V 3 bases, and 2 bases lay outside the gene matches. This CDR3 comprises 13 residues.

The chain combines TRBV7-2 with TRBJ2-1; a possible D gene is TRBD2 (6 bases). Germline values: CDR1 SGHTA, CDR2 FQGNSA. CDR3 size: 16 residues. Trimming removed 2 bases from V and 0 bases from J, with 11 bases in between. The CDR3 bases are TGTGCCAGCAGCTTATCGCGGGGAAGCTCCTACAATGAGCAGTTCTTC. Translating gives CASSLSRGSSYNEQFF.

The rearrangement links TRBV19 to TRBJ2-5, with D perhaps matching TRBD1 (6 bases). Trimming stripped 6 bases from V and 5 bases from J, with 13 bases between. CDR3 size: 13 residues. Germline CDR1 and CDR2: LNHDA and SQIVND (reference sequence). CDR3 residues: CASSRQAGETQYF. In nucleotides, the CDR3 is TGTGCCAGTAGCAGACAGGCTGGGGAGACCCAGTACTTC.

The rearrangement uses TRBV15 and TRBJ1-2; 7 bases agree with TRBD1. CDR1 and CDR2 (germline): LNHNV, YYDKDF (reference sequence). CDR3 length equals 16 residues. With V trimmed by 1 base and J by 8 bases, 13 bases remained unmatched. The CDR3 DNA is TGTGCCACCAGCAGAGGACGAGTAGGGGGCGGTTACGGCTACACCTTC. It yields the protein CATSRGRVGGGYGYTF.

V and J are TRBV30 and TRBJ2-7, with 7 bases that match TRBD1. The CDR3 length is 14 residues. The germline V gene has CDR1 GTSNPN and CDR2 SVGIG (reference sequence). V gave up 1 base and J gave up 5 bases; unmatched junction bases: 8. This CDR3 reads CAWSARQGSHEQYF. CDR3 nucleotide sequence: TGTGCCTGGAGTGCCAGACAGGGATCCCACGAGCAGTACTTC.

This clone was seen only a few times. The rearrangement links TRBV27 to TRBJ1-1; D gene uncertain. Germline-derived CDR1 and CDR2 are MNHEY and SMNVEV (reference sequence). Trimming removed 7 bases from V and 8 bases from J, with 11 bases in between. The CDR3 is 11 amino acids. CDR3 residues: CASILGPEAFF. In DNA form, the CDR3 reads TGTGCCAGCATTCTCGGCCCCGAAGCTTTCTTT.

This clone was found once. The J gene is TRBJ2-7, the V gene TRBV15; a weak D match, TRBD2 (6 bases). Germline V gene lookup returns CDR1 LNHNV and CDR2 YYDKDF (reference sequence). This CDR3 region has 14 residues. Trimming cost V 1 base and J 2 bases, with 9 bases left between them. The CDR3 spells CATSRGDFTYEQYF. CDR3 coding DNA: TGTGCCACCAGCAGAGGGGACTTCACCTACGAGCAGTACTTC.

J is TRBJ2-5 and V is TRBV2; TRBD2 agrees at 8 bases. This CDR3 spans 14 amino acids. CDR1 is SNHLY, CDR2 FYNNEI, per germline. Germline trimming cut 7 bases from V and 0 bases from J; bases unmatched to any gene: 4. The chain's CDR3 is CASTEREHQETQYF. The CDR3 region has the DNA TGTGCCAGCACGGAGCGGGAGCACCAAGAGACCCAGTACTTC.

The V and J genes are TRBV11-2 and TRBJ2-6; D unclear. Trimming pared 0 bases from V and 2 bases from J, leaving 2 bases between. The CDR3 covers 14 residues. The germline V gene has CDR1 SGHAT and CDR2 FQNNGV. CDR3 region: CASSLDAGANVLTF. The CDR3, as DNA: TGTGCCAGCAGCTTAGACGCTGGGGCCAACGTCCTGACTTTC.

The rearrangement joins TRBV5-1 to TRBJ2-3; D unclear. Germline V lookup: CDR1 SGHRS, CDR2 YFSETQ. V was pared by 2 bases and J by 3 bases, with 10 bases between. This CDR3 has 14 amino acids. CDR3: CASSFTRRTDTQYF. In DNA form, the CDR3 reads TGCGCCAGCAGCTTCACCAGACGGACAGATACGCAGTATTTT.

The chain carries TRBV9 and TRBJ2-1; D may be TRBD2 (6 bases). Germline CDR1 is SGDLS and CDR2 is YYNGEE. The CDR3 sequence is 16 residues long. The V gene lost 3 bases and the J gene lost 10 bases, with 23 bases spanning the gap. CDR3: CASSGASGQQAGEQFF. The CDR3 nucleotides are TGTGCCAGCAGCGGAGCCAGCGGTCAGCAGGCGGGGGAGCAGTTCTTC.